Each of the 25 T cell receptor beta chains below was sequenced from the same sample in a study of T cell responses to AZD1222 COVID-19 vaccine (dated by TCRdb to about 2021). Explained via the paper, the time point label denotes: baseline before first vaccination. Library preparation was by the immunoSEQ multiplex PCR assay. Entries here come from immuneACCESS through TCRdb and include only in-frame sequences with V and J called. Some clones fail to appear in such tables; in the studies checked, an unresolved V gene covers under half of the shortfall, and the cause of the remainder is unknown. Within this sample are approximately 110,000 clones, with 88% of them counted one time only. Jointly, the top ten make up less than 9.5% of the sample. Source: peripheral blood, taken on day 0 of AZD1222 vaccination. The receptors were gathered from an adult in good health.

This chain uses TRBV5-1 with TRBJ2-3; 10 positions match TRBD2. Germline trimming cut 2 bases from V and 8 bases from J; bases unmatched to any gene: 8. The germline CDR1 and CDR2 sequences are SGHRS and YFSETQ. This CDR3 region has 15 residues. This chain's CDR3 is CASSFRSGRDGTQYF. DNA of the CDR3: TGCGCCAGCAGCTTCCGGAGCGGGAGGGACGGTACGCAGTATTTT.

The genes are TRBV7-9 and TRBJ1-4, with a tentative D call TRBD1 (5 bases). This CDR3 is 13 amino acids long. V was shortened by 5 bases and J by 6 bases, with 10 bases between the two germline ends. Germline CDR1 reads SEHNR; CDR2 reads FQNEAQ (reference sequence). CDR3 sequence (DNA): TGTGCCAGCAGCCTAGGGGTGGATGAAAAACTGTTTTTT. This gives the protein CASSLGVDEKLFF.

The chain joins TRBV25-1 to TRBJ2-1, with D perhaps matching TRBD1 (5 bases). Germline-derived CDR1 and CDR2 are MGHDK and SYGVNS. Trimming removed 2 bases from V and 8 bases from J, with 13 bases in between. This CDR3 is built from 14 residues. CDR3: CASSELRQGDEQFF. In DNA form, the CDR3 reads TGTGCCAGCAGTGAACTCCGGCAAGGGGATGAGCAGTTCTTC.

The V call is TRBV6-5, the J call TRBJ2-2; TRBD1 is a possible D gene (6 bases). The CDR3 consists of 12 residues. Trimming removed 8 bases from V and 6 bases from J, with 10 bases in between. The germline gives CDR1 MNHEY, CDR2 SVGAGI. The CDR3, as DNA: TGTGCCAGCTACACAGGGCCCGGGGAGCTGTTTTTT. As protein: CASYTGPGELFF.

The chain combines TRBV28 with TRBJ2-1; tentatively, D is TRBD1 (5 bases). V was clipped by 6 bases and J by 0 bases, with 12 bases between them. The germline V gene has CDR1 MDHEN and CDR2 SYDVKM. This CDR3 region has 15 residues. CDR3 residues: CASSPTGPSYNEQFF. CDR3 bases: TGTGCCAGCAGCCCAACAGGCCCCTCCTACAATGAGCAGTTCTTC.

This clone is a singleton in its sample. This CDR3 reads CSVGPLASYNEQFF. Written as DNA, the CDR3 is TGCAGCGTTGGTCCTCTAGCCTCCTACAATGAGCAGTTCTTC. The V gene is TRBV29-1, the J gene TRBJ2-1; TRBD2 might be the D (5 bases). Looked up from germline, CDR1 is SQVTM and CDR2 is ANQGSEA. The CDR3 extends over 14 amino acids. V was pared by 4 bases and J by 0 bases, with 10 bases between.

This chain joins TRBV5-1 and TRBJ2-3; 12 positions match TRBD2. Germline V gives CDR1 SGHRS, CDR2 YFSETQ. The CDR3 totals 16 residues. J lost 6 bases, V lost 0 bases, and 5 bases had no gene match. CDR3 sequence (DNA): TGCGCCAGCAGCTTGGCTAGCGGGAGGGCCGGCGATACGCAGTATTTT. The encoded protein is CASSLASGRAGDTQYF. The full variable domain, with the rest looked up from reference TRBV5-1 and TRBJ2-3, is KAGVTQTPRYLIKTRGQQVTLSCSPISGHRSVSWYQQTPGQGLQFLFEYFSETQRNKGNFPGRFSGRQFSNSRSEMNVSTLELGDSALYLCASSLASGRAGDTQYFGPGTRLTVL.

The chain combines TRBV7-9 with TRBJ1-6, with D maybe TRBD1 (5 bases). Germline V CDR1 and CDR2: SEHNR, FQNEAQ (reference sequence). This CDR3 has 16 amino acids. Trimming left V 5 bases short and J 8 bases short, with 19 bases between. CDR3 nucleotides: TGTGCCAGCAGCCCCTACGAGGGGCTGTTCGATTCACCCCTCCACTTT. Translated: CASSPYEGLFDSPLHF.

The chain uses TRBV6-4 and TRBJ2-1; TRBD2 agrees at 10 bases. V was pared by 4 bases and J by 8 bases, with 5 bases of the junction left unmatched. CDR1 MRHNA and CDR2 SNTAGT come from the germline V gene. This CDR3 has 14 amino acids. CDR3 DNA sequence: TGTGCCAGCAGTGCAACTAGCGGGGTAGATGAGCAGTTCTTC. This sequence encodes CASSATSGVDEQFF.

This chain joins TRBV6-5 and TRBJ1-2, with D maybe TRBD1 (5 bases). The V and J ends lost 2 bases and 3 bases respectively, with 10 bases between them. The CDR3 contains 14 residues. CDR1 and CDR2 (germline): MNHEY, SVGAGI. Here the CDR3 DNA reads TGTGCCAGCAGTTACGAGGGGATCTACTATGGCTACACCTTC. This codes for CASSYEGIYYGYTF.

V is TRBV6-5 and J is TRBJ2-2; D is unresolved. V dropped 7 bases and J dropped 2 bases, with 11 bases sitting between them. Per the germline V gene, CDR1 is MNHEY and CDR2 is SVGAGI. The CDR3 is 14 amino acids. Here the CDR3 DNA reads TGTGCCAGCACCCCACTTCTAAACACCGGGGAGCTGTTTTTT. Protein sequence: CASTPLLNTGELFF.

The chain carries TRBV5-4 and TRBJ2-3; D call uncertain. Trimming stripped 5 bases from V and 4 bases from J, with 17 bases between. Looked up from germline, CDR1 is SGHNT and CDR2 is YYREEE (reference sequence). The CDR3 consists of 15 residues. This CDR3 reads CASSSRKHEADTQYF. CDR3 in DNA: TGTGCCAGCAGTTCGCGGAAACATGAAGCAGATACGCAGTATTTT.

V usage is TRBV19 and J usage is TRBJ1-1; perhaps TRBD1 as D (6 bases). Trimming stripped 11 bases from V and 0 bases from J, with 16 bases between. This CDR3 spans 14 amino acids. The germline V gene encodes CDR1 LNHDA and CDR2 SQIVND (reference sequence). The CDR3 loop reads CAASSGHLNTEAFF. The CDR3 DNA sequence: TGTGCCGCCTCCTCGGGACACTTGAACACTGAAGCTTTCTTT.

The chain combines TRBV30 with TRBJ1-5; D call uncertain. The germline V and J ends were trimmed by 3 bases and 7 bases, with 22 bases remaining between them. The germline V gene encodes CDR1 GTSNPN and CDR2 SVGIG (reference sequence). This CDR3 has 16 amino acids. CDR3 DNA: TGTGCCTGGAGCGGTGGAGGGAGGTCAACGGGGCAGCCCCAGCATTTT. This encodes CAWSGGGRSTGQPQHF.

The J gene is TRBJ2-1, the V gene TRBV5-1; no clear D gene. From germline, CDR1 is SGHRS and CDR2 YFSETQ. The germline V and J ends were trimmed by 5 bases and 7 bases, with 13 bases remaining between them. The CDR3 contains 13 residues. Written as DNA, the CDR3 is TGCGCCAGCAGGCCTGGAGTAGGAAATGAGCAGTTCTTC. It translates to CASRPGVGNEQFF.

This clone was found once. The chain combines TRBV21-1 with TRBJ2-1; the table's D gene call, TRBD2, was not cross checked with the DNA. TRBV21-1 is described as a pseudogene. The CDR3 extends over 17 amino acids. CDR3 in amino acids: CASSKAGGLAEPDEQFF. The CDR3 DNA is TGTGCCAGCAGCAAAGCGGGGGGACTAGCGGAGCCCGATGAGCAGTTCTTC.

This clone was counted once. The V call is TRBV6-2 or TRBV6-3, the J call TRBJ2-1; possibly TRBD1 for D (6 bases). Per germline, CDR1 MNHEY and CDR2 SVGEGT. The V end was cut by 4 bases, the J end by 8 bases, with 15 bases between. CDR3 size: 14 residues. The CDR3: CASSSMTQGYEQFF. CDR3 DNA sequence: TGTGCCAGCAGTTCTATGACACAGGGCTATGAGCAGTTCTTC.

This chain uses TRBV6-2 or TRBV6-3 with TRBJ2-1, with 11 bases aligning to TRBD2. The CDR3 totals 15 residues. Germline CDR1 is MNHEY and CDR2 is SVGEGT. The ends lost 4 bases at V and 8 bases at J; junction bases unmatched: 7. CDR3 DNA: TGTGCCAGCAGTTCTTCTAGCGGGAGGCGAGATGAGCAGTTCTTC. Translation gives CASSSSSGRRDEQFF.

The rearrangement joins TRBV7-3 to TRBJ2-5; D may match TRBD1 or TRBD2 (5 bases each). Trimming stripped 5 bases from V and 2 bases from J, with 12 bases between. Germline V gene lookup returns CDR1 SGHTA and CDR2 FQGTGA. The CDR3 contains 14 residues. Here the CDR3 DNA reads TGTGCCAGCAGCCTAGGGGCGGGTCAAGAGACCCAGTACTTC. It yields the protein CASSLGAGQETQYF. The variable domain in full, completed from reference TRBV7-3 and TRBJ2-5, reads GAGVSQTPSNKVTEKGKYVELRCDPISGHTALYWYRQSLGQGPEFLIYFQGTGAADDSGLPNDRFFAVRPEGSVSTLKIQRTERGDSAVYLCASSLGAGQETQYFGPGTRLLVL.

The chain carries TRBV4-1 and TRBJ2-7, with 10 nucleotides matching TRBD2. The CDR3 sequence is 16 residues long. Trimming took 3 bases from V and 3 from J; bases not matched to a gene: 8. Germline CDR1 MGHRA, CDR2 YSYEKL. The CDR3 here is CASSHSPSGSSYEQYF. Here the CDR3 DNA reads TGCGCCAGCAGCCATAGCCCTAGCGGGAGTAGCTACGAGCAGTACTTC.

V and J are TRBV28 and TRBJ2-4; 7 nucleotides line up with TRBD1. Germline lookup yields CDR1 MDHEN and CDR2 SYDVKM. The CDR3 is made up of 14 amino acids. V trimming: 7 bases; J trimming: 2 bases; junction bases outside the gene matches: 5. The CDR3 protein is CASTQGDTKNIQYF. The CDR3 coding sequence is TGTGCCAGCACGCAGGGGGATACCAAAAACATTCAGTACTTC.

V usage is TRBV5-1 and J usage is TRBJ2-5; D ambiguous. CDR3 length: 15 residues. CDR1 SGHRS and CDR2 YFSETQ come from the germline V gene. V lost 0 bases to trimming and J lost 5 bases, with 14 bases between them. In DNA form, the CDR3 reads TGCGCCAGCAGCTTGGATGGTACGGGTAGGGAGACCCAGTACTTC. Translated, it gives CASSLDGTGRETQYF. Full variable domain (rest looked up from reference TRBV5-1 and TRBJ2-5): KAGVTQTPRYLIKTRGQQVTLSCSPISGHRSVSWYQQTPGQGLQFLFEYFSETQRNKGNFPGRFSGRQFSNSRSEMNVSTLELGDSALYLCASSLDGTGRETQYFGPGTRLLVL.

V and J are TRBV28 and TRBJ2-7; TRBD2 matches 10 bases. The V gene's germline CDR1 is MDHEN and CDR2 SYDVKM. Trimming cost V 6 bases and J 1 base; bases outside gene matches: 6. The CDR3 has 15 residues. CDR3 in DNA: TGTGCCAGCAGCCCCCAACTAGCGGGGTCCTACGAGCAGTACTTC. Translating it yields CASSPQLAGSYEQYF.

V is TRBV18 and J is TRBJ2-2; possible D gene TRBD2, 5 bases. Germline V gene sequence: CDR1 KGHSH, CDR2 LQKENI. The CDR3 loop spans 14 amino acids. Trimming took off 5 bases at V and 6 bases at J, with 13 bases between the two ends. The CDR3 DNA follows: TGTGCCAGCTCATCGATCGAACTAGCCGGGGAGCTGTTTTTT. This codes for CASSSIELAGELFF.

The chain joins TRBV5-6 to TRBJ1-2; D perhaps matches TRBD1 (6 bases). Germline lookup yields CDR1 SGHDT and CDR2 YYEEEE. CDR3 length equals 16 residues. Trimming took off 2 bases at V and 1 base at J, with 15 bases between the two ends. The CDR3 bases are TGTGCCAGCAGCTTAACAGGGACGGGGTTTAACTATGGCTACACCTTC. Its translation: CASSLTGTGFNYGYTF.